These 6 T cell receptor beta chains originate from one sample sequenced in a study of cytotoxic CD8 clonotypes in ibrutinib-treated CLL. The repertoire was sequenced with immunoSEQ multiplex PCR; TCRdb's copy has only in-frame clones and lacks some. The sample contains 30,000 to 40,000 clones, around 70% of which appear only once. The sequencing here drew on PBMCs, taken before ibrutinib treatment. The receptors here all came from a human donor with chronic lymphocytic leukemia.

V is TRBV15 and J is TRBJ1-5, with no clear D. Germline values: CDR1 LNHNV, CDR2 YYDKDF (reference sequence). The V end was cut by 1 base, the J end by 8 bases, with 12 bases between. The CDR3 runs 14 residues. The CDR3 bases are TGTGCCACCAGCAGAGTGTCGGTTACGGAGCCCCAGCATTTT. Translation gives CATSRVSVTEPQHF.

The V call is TRBV5-6, the J call TRBJ2-7; D possibly corresponds to TRBD1 (5 bases). Trimming removed 1 base at V and 0 bases at J, with 23 bases between. The CDR3 extends over 19 amino acids. Germline CDR1 reads SGHDT; CDR2 reads YYEEEE. The chain's CDR3 is CASSLFSGAVPFRSYEQYF. CDR3 in DNA: TGTGCCAGCAGCTTGTTTAGTGGGGCCGTACCATTCCGCTCCTACGAGCAGTACTTC. Full variable domain (remainder filled in from reference TRBV5-6 and TRBJ2-7): DAGVTQSPTHLIKTRGQQVTLRCSPKSGHDTVSWYQQALGQGPQFIFQYYEEEERQRGNFPDRFSGHQFPNYSSELNVNALLLGDSALYLCASSLFSGAVPFRSYEQYFGPGTRLTVT.

The gene calls are TRBV7-2 and TRBJ2-3, with D perhaps matching TRBD2 (6 bases). Germline V gene lookup returns CDR1 SGHTA and CDR2 FQGNSA. V was clipped by 1 base and J by 0 bases, with 14 bases between them. The CDR3 sequence is 17 residues long. In DNA form, the CDR3 reads TGTGCCAGCAGCTTAGTAAGCCCTAGCGTTAGCACAGATACGCAGTATTTT. Its protein product is CASSLVSPSVSTDTQYF. Supplemented by reference TRBV7-2 and TRBJ2-3, the full variable domain reads GAGVSQSPSNKVTEKGKDVELRCDPISGHTALYWYRQSLGQGLEFLIYFQGNSAPDKSGLPSDRFSAERTGGSVSTLTIQRTQQEDSAVYLCASSLVSPSVSTDTQYFGPGTRLTVL.

This rearrangement joins TRBV29-1 to TRBJ2-7; D may correspond to TRBD1 or TRBD2 (6 bases each). The V and J ends lost 4 bases and 5 bases respectively, with 15 bases between them. CDR1 and CDR2 from the germline V gene are SQVTM and ANQGSEA. This CDR3 contains 13 residues. The CDR3 sequence is CSVGGTKVDEQYF. In nucleotides, the CDR3 is TGCAGCGTTGGCGGGACAAAAGTAGACGAGCAGTACTTC.

V is TRBV20-1 and J is TRBJ2-1; D might be TRBD1 (5 bases). The CDR3 extends over 11 amino acids. Germline CDR1 DFQATT, CDR2 SNEGSKA (reference sequence). Trimming removed 1 base from V and 12 bases from J, with 10 bases in between. The CDR3 bases are TGCAGTGCTAGAGGGTTTCAGGGGCAGTTCTTC. This sequence encodes CSARGFQGQFF.

The chain has TRBV6-5 and TRBJ2-3, with 9 bases lining up with TRBD2. The junction had 12 bases not matched to a gene; V was cut back by 4 bases and J by 7 bases. This CDR3 region has 16 residues. CDR1 and CDR2 from the germline V gene are MNHEY and SVGAGI. The CDR3 region is CASSWVGAGGLNTQYF. The CDR3 DNA sequence: TGTGCCAGCAGTTGGGTGGGAGCGGGGGGTCTGAATACGCAGTATTTT.